This is a list of T cell receptor beta chains from one sample in a study of regulatory T cells in long-lasting Graves disease. MiXCR was run by TCRdb on the multiplex PCR reads, yielding one entry per CDR3 protein. The sample shows roughly 400,000 distinct CDR3 sequences, 20% of them seen only once. Source: peripheral blood mononuclear cells (PBMCs), taken when the disease was refractory, from a patient treated with antithyroid drugs. Receptors were obtained from a female donor with Graves disease. The CDR3 runs from the conserved cysteine through the conserved F or W. The D gene is left open where the match is weak. Clone size appears in some rows only: once, few, many, or a class for an expanded clone.

>-|TRBV20-1|TRBJ2-7|-
TGCAGTGCTAGAGCGGCCACTGAATTTACCGAGCAGTACTTC
CSARAATEFTEQYF
>many|TRBV18|TRBJ1-2|-
TGTGCCAGCTCACCAGCGTTACAGGGAAGCCGGGACGGCTACACCTTC
CASSPALQGSRDGYTF
>-|TRBV25-1|TRBJ2-7|-
TGTGCCAGCAGTGATATCGACGGAGCCGGAGCCGAGCAGTACTTC
CASSDIDGAGAEQYF
>-|TRBV7-3|TRBJ2-2|TRBD1
TGTGCCAGCAGCCCTTATCCGGGACAGCCGAACACCGGGGAGCTGTTTTTT
CASSPYPGQPNTGELFF
>few|TRBV20-1|TRBJ1-6|-
TGCAGTGCCCTAGTAAGCCCAGGGAATCCTTATAATTCACCCCTCCACTTT
CSALVSPGNPYNSPLHF
>many|TRBV28|TRBJ1-1|-
TGTGCCAGCAAGGGGGAACCTTACACTGAAGCTTTCTTT
CASKGEPYTEAFF
>many|TRBV20-1|TRBJ2-2|-
TGCAGTGCTAGAGGGAACACCGGGGAGCTGTTTTTT
CSARGNTGELFF
>many|TRBV6-2/TRBV6-3|TRBJ2-2|-
TGTGCCAGCAGTTACTCGCTGGGAACGAACACCGGGGAGCTGTTTTTT
CASSYSLGTNTGELFF
>-|TRBV4-3|TRBJ2-7|TRBD1
TGCGCCAGCAGCCAAGAGGGACAGGGGACCTACGAGCAGTACTTC
CASSQEGQGTYEQYF
>many|TRBV7-2|TRBJ2-7|TRBD1
TGTGCCAGCAGCTTAGGGGACAGGGAAGACGAGCAGTACTTC
CASSLGDREDEQYF
>-|TRBV18|TRBJ1-6|-
TGTGCCAGCTCACCACGGGCAAACGGGGATTCACCCCTCCACTTT
CASSPRANGDSPLHF
>few|TRBV19|TRBJ1-2|TRBD1
TGTGCCAGTACCACCGCAATAATCCGGGACAGGGAGGGGTATGGCTACACCTTC
CASTTAIIRDREGYGYTF
>many|TRBV11-2|TRBJ1-2|TRBD1
TGTGCCAGCAGCTTTGGACAGGGTACGGATGGCTACACCTTC
CASSFGQGTDGYTF
>many|TRBV30|TRBJ2-6|-
TGTGCCTGGAGTACGAACGGAGGAGTGGGGGCCAACGTCCTGACTTTC
CAWSTNGGVGANVLTF
>once|TRBV5-4|TRBJ1-1|-
TGTGCCAGCACCCACAGCGTTCTGAACACTGAAGCTTTCTTT
CASTHSVLNTEAFF
>-|TRBV19|TRBJ1-4|TRBD1
TGTGCCAGTAGTGGACAGGGGCTGACTAATGAAAAACTGTTTTTT
CASSGQGLTNEKLFF
>few|TRBV6-2/TRBV6-3|TRBJ2-7|TRBD1
TGTGCCAGCAGTTACTCGAGGGGGCGGACAATAAAATACGAGCAGTACTTC
CASSYSRGRTIKYEQYF
>many|TRBV12-3/TRBV12-4|TRBJ1-1|TRBD1
TGTGCCAGCAGTTGGGGACAGGGGAGCACTGAAGCTTTCTTT
CASSWGQGSTEAFF
>-|TRBV13|TRBJ2-7|TRBD2
TGTGCCAGCAGCCCCGCCCCAGCTAGCGGGAGAACCTACGAGCAGTACTTC
CASSPAPASGRTYEQYF
>many|TRBV7-6|TRBJ2-7|-
TGTGCCAGCAGCCCCGGTCCAAGCTACGAGCAGTACTTC
CASSPGPSYEQYF
>few|TRBV7-2|TRBJ2-6|-
TGTGCCAGCAGCCCACCCTCTAATGGGGCCAACGTCCTGACTTTC
CASSPPSNGANVLTF
>-|TRBV30|TRBJ2-7|TRBD1
TGTGCCTCCCTCGGGACAGATACCTACGAGCAGTACTTC
CASLGTDTYEQYF
>many|TRBV27|TRBJ2-5|TRBD2
TGTGCCAGCAGCCCCTTAGCGGGAGGCCAAGAGACCCAGTACTTC
CASSPLAGGQETQYF
>many|TRBV7-9|TRBJ2-5|TRBD1
TGTGCCAGCAGCGCCCGGGACAGGGGACCACAAGAGACCCAGTACTTC
CASSARDRGPQETQYF
>-|TRBV18|TRBJ2-5|TRBD1
TGTGCCAGCTCACCACCGATTACGACAGGGGAAGAGACCCAGTACTTC
CASSPPITTGEETQYF
>-|TRBV7-6|TRBJ2-1|TRBD2
TGTGCCAGCAGCGTAGGGACTAGCCTACAAGGAAATGAGCAGTTCTTC
CASSVGTSLQGNEQFF
>-|TRBV12-3/TRBV12-4|TRBJ2-2|TRBD2
TGTGCCAGCAGCCGTAGCGGGAGGGGGCCCGGGGAGCTGTTTTTT
CASSRSGRGPGELFF
>many|TRBV7-8|TRBJ1-1|TRBD1
TGTGCCAGCAGTCCGACAGGGCTGAGGAACACTGAAGCTTTCTTT
CASSPTGLRNTEAFF
>many|TRBV2|TRBJ1-5|-
TGTGCCAGCGGGGGGGGCAGGGTTGATAGCAATCAGCCCCAGCATTTT
CASGGGRVDSNQPQHF
>few|TRBV15|TRBJ2-5|-
TGTGCCACCAGCAGTAGTAGCTTACGAGAGACCCAGTACTTC
CATSSSSLRETQYF
>-|TRBV30|TRBJ2-2|-
TGTGCCTGGAGTGTAGAGGGGGCGAACACCGGGGAGCTGTTTTTT
CAWSVEGANTGELFF
>-|TRBV4-1|TRBJ2-7|TRBD2
TGCGCCAGCAGCCAAGCAGGGACTAGCGGATACGAGCAGTACTTC
CASSQAGTSGYEQYF
>-|TRBV7-8|TRBJ2-2|-
TGTGCCAGCAGCTCACCGCCGAGCGGAAACACCGGGGAGCTGTTTTTT
CASSSPPSGNTGELFF
>many|TRBV18|TRBJ1-2|-
TGTGCCAGCTCACCAGTCAGGGGAGGTGGCTACACCTTC
CASSPVRGGGYTF
>few|TRBV5-5|TRBJ1-5|-
TGTGCCAGCAGCCCCACTACTCAAACTCAGCCCCAGCATTTT
CASSPTTQTQPQHF
>many|TRBV6-2/TRBV6-3|TRBJ2-7|-
TGTGCCAGCAGTTCCCTACCGGGGCAGGCTTCCTACGAGCAGTACTTC
CASSSLPGQASYEQYF
>-|TRBV29-1|TRBJ2-7|TRBD1
TGCAGCGTGACAACAGGGGCCAGCTCCTACGAGCAGTACTTC
CSVTTGASSYEQYF
>many|TRBV2|TRBJ2-7|-
TGTGCCAGCGGGGCCGCCGCCAGCTACGAGCAGTACTTC
CASGAAASYEQYF
>many|TRBV12-3/TRBV12-4|TRBJ2-7|TRBD2
TGTGCCAGCGGAGGCGGCGCGGGGGGAAGCTCCTACGAGCAGTACTTC
CASGGGAGGSSYEQYF
>-|TRBV6-1|TRBJ2-2|-
TGTGCCAGCAGTGAAGTTTTGGGGGAAGGGGGCACCGGGGAGCTGTTTTTT
CASSEVLGEGGTGELFF
>-|TRBV3-1|TRBJ2-1|-
TGTGCCAGCAGCCAAGAACCTATCCAGAGCTCCTACAATGAGCAGTTCTTC
CASSQEPIQSSYNEQFF
>many|TRBV20-1|TRBJ2-7|-
TGCAGTGCTAGGCTAGTTGGCTACGAGCAGTACTTC
CSARLVGYEQYF
>-|TRBV2|TRBJ2-3|-
TGTGCCAGCAGTGAACGTGGAGGAACCACAGATACGCAGTATTTT
CASSERGGTTDTQYF
>-|TRBV19|TRBJ1-5|-
TGTGCCAGTACCCTAACTGGAGCTAACAATCAGCCCCAGCATTTT
CASTLTGANNQPQHF
>few|TRBV10-3|TRBJ2-7|-
TGTGCCATCAGTGAGTCGAGCCGGGAGCAGTACTTC
CAISESSREQYF
>many|TRBV2|TRBJ2-1|-
TGTGCCAGCAGGTTTGCCCCGATTACCTCCTACAATGAGCAGTTCTTC
CASRFAPITSYNEQFF